These 9 T cell receptor beta chains were sequenced from one sample in a study of CD8+CD57+ T cells in acquired aplastic anemia. The template used for profiling TCR beta VDJ and CDR3 was genomic DNA. MiXCR, run by TCRdb on the reads, gives a single entry per CDR3 protein. This sample has about 220,000 distinct CDR3 sequences, with almost 35% found just once. Sequencing was carried out using sorted CD4+, CD8+, or CD8+CD57+ T cells (not recorded which) from PBMCs. These receptor sequences come from a human donor in good health, serving as a control.

This clonotype appeared many times. The chain combines TRBV12-3 or TRBV12-4 with TRBJ2-7; 7 bases align to TRBD1. V dropped 5 bases and J dropped 3; count of bases not matched to a gene: 4. The CDR3 contains 13 residues. The CDR3 DNA is TGTGCCAGCAGTCGCGACAGGGACTACGAGCAGTACTTC. Its translation: CASSRDRDYEQYF.

This clonotype was seen at least ten times. The rearrangement joins TRBV29-1 to TRBJ1-4, with D possibly TRBD1 on 5 matching bases. Trimming shortened V by 4 bases and J by 8 bases, and 17 bases separated the two germline ends. This CDR3 comprises 14 residues. Germline V gene sequence: CDR1 SQVTM, CDR2 ANQGSEA. The CDR3 DNA sequence: TGCAGCGTTGGAGTGGGGGGACCCGGGGAAAAACTGTTTTTT. Its protein product is CSVGVGGPGEKLFF.

The V and J genes are TRBV2 and TRBJ1-1; D is unclear. The CDR3 has 15 residues. CDR1 and CDR2 from the germline V gene are SNHLY and FYNNEI. Trimming took off 5 bases at V and 1 base at J, with 14 bases between the two ends. The CDR3 coding sequence is TGTGCCAGCAGTAACCCCCGGACGGCGAACACTGAAGCTTTCTTT. Translated, it gives CASSNPRTANTEAFF.

This clonotype was seen a few times. The rearrangement joins TRBV5-5 to TRBJ2-5; 9 bases line up with TRBD2. V lost 2 bases, J lost 5 bases, and 7 bases stayed unmatched. CDR1 and CDR2 (germline): SGHKS, YYEKEE (reference sequence). The CDR3 consists of 15 residues. The CDR3 protein is CASSLRAGGKETQYF. The CDR3 nucleotides read TGTGCCAGCAGCTTAAGAGCGGGGGGTAAGGAGACCCAGTACTTC.

This clonotype was seen repeatedly, ten times or more. The genes are TRBV5-1 and TRBJ2-7; D tentatively reads TRBD1 or TRBD2 (5 bases each). The CDR3 contains 14 residues. V was trimmed by 3 bases and J by 3 bases, leaving 13 bases between them. Germline V gives CDR1 SGHRS, CDR2 YFSETQ. The CDR3 sequence is CASSSTGPHYEQYF. In DNA form, the CDR3 reads TGCGCCAGCAGCTCCACGGGACCTCACTACGAGCAGTACTTC.

This clonotype was counted once. V and J are TRBV19 and TRBJ1-2; 8 bases agree with TRBD1. Germline V gives CDR1 LNHDA, CDR2 SQIVND (reference sequence). CDR3 size: 15 residues. After removal of 4 bases from V and 1 base from J, the junction contained 5 bases not matched to a gene. The CDR3 nucleotides read TGTGCCAGTAGTAAGACAGGGGACGTTAACTATGGCTACACCTTC. Protein product: CASSKTGDVNYGYTF.

For the CDR3, the DNA is TGCGCCAGCAGCCAAGGAAGAATGGGGGCAGGGGCGTACGAGCAGTACTTC. Amino acids: CASSQGRMGAGAYEQYF. This chain connects TRBV5-1 to TRBJ2-7; perhaps TRBD1 as D (6 bases). V lost 4 bases to trimming and J lost 4 bases, with 24 bases between them. CDR3 length: 17 amino acids. Germline V gene sequence: CDR1 SGHRS, CDR2 YFSETQ.

There are many counts of this clonotype. V and J are TRBV6-2 or TRBV6-3 and TRBJ1-2; no definite D call. V gave up 2 bases and J gave up 8 bases, with 9 bases separating them. The germline gives CDR1 MNHEY, CDR2 SVGEGT. This CDR3 is built from 12 residues. The CDR3 nucleotides are TGTGCCAGCAGTTACGTCCCCGTGGGCTACACCTTC. This sequence encodes CASSYVPVGYTF.

The V gene is TRBV24-1, the J gene TRBJ1-5; D remains unclear. With 3 bases removed from V and 5 bases from J, the gap between germline ends came to 13 bases. The V gene's germline CDR1 is KGHDR and CDR2 SFDVKD. The CDR3 loop spans 15 amino acids. The CDR3: CATSDPREGDQPQHF. CDR3 sequence (DNA): TGTGCCACCAGTGATCCACGGGAGGGTGATCAGCCCCAGCATTTT.